One and the same sample provided the 21 T cell receptor beta chains below, sequenced in a study of tissue T cells after allogeneic stem cell transplantation. Stated time point: mouse harvest day 7 after allogeneic transplant. Mouse grafts combined 10^7 T-cell-depleted bone marrow cells with 10^6 splenic CD5+ T cells. Sequencing was performed with immunoSEQ multiplex PCR; in TCRdb, only in-frame clones are kept and a portion is missing. The sample lists about 7,400 clones; roughly half were seen once. Sequences were obtained from gut tissue. These receptors all stem from a female BALB/c mouse given C57BL/6 T cells with graft-versus-host disease after an allogeneic hematopoietic cell transplant.

A note on this clone: Gene names are mouse gene names. The read terminates 1 residue before the CDR3 end, so the remaining end is supplied by the germline J gene. This sample also contains other DNA sequences that code for the same CDR3. This chain connects TRBV26 to TRBJ2-4; D unresolved. This CDR3 region has 13 residues. Germline V gene lookup returns CDR1 KGHPV and CDR2 FQNQEV (reference sequence). Trimming removed 3 bases from V and 0 bases from J, with 4 bases in between. This CDR3 is CASSLDSQNTLYF. CDR3 DNA, as far as it was read: TGTGCCAGCAGTCTCGATAGTCAAAACACCTTGTAC.

Comments on this clone: Gene names are mouse gene names. The read terminates 1 residue before the CDR3 end, so the remaining end is supplied by the germline J gene. The sample contains more than one DNA sequence encoding this CDR3. The chain recombines TRBV26 with TRBJ2-2; unclear D gene. Trimming took off 2 bases at V and 1 base at J, with 2 bases between the two ends. The germline V gene has CDR1 KGHPV and CDR2 FQNQEV (reference sequence). The CDR3 covers 13 residues. This CDR3 reads CASSLGNTGQLYF. The sequenced part of the CDR3 DNA is TGTGCCAGCAGTCTGGGAAACACCGGGCAGCTCTAC. The full variable domain, rest sourced from reference TRBV26 and TRBJ2-2, is NSKVIQTPRYLVKGQGQKAKMRCIPEKGHPVVFWYQQNKNNEFKFLINFQNQEVLQQIDMTEKRFSAECPSNSPCSLEIQSSEAGDSALYLCASSLGNTGQLYFGEGSKLTVL.

With regard to this clone: The genes and germline here are from mouse. The read is 1 residue too short to cover the CDR3 end, so that end is filled in from the germline J gene. Other DNA sequences within the sample encode an identical CDR3. The rearrangement uses TRBV26 and TRBJ2-4; D not certain. CDR3 length: 12 residues. The germline V gene encodes CDR1 KGHPV and CDR2 FQNQEV (reference sequence). V was clipped by 4 bases and J by 0 bases, with 2 bases between them. CDR3 sequence reads: CASSPSQNTLYF. The part of the CDR3 DNA that was read is TGTGCCAGCAGTCCCAGTCAAAACACCTTGTAC.

This clone was observed a few times. Gene names are mouse gene names. The sequenced fragment ends 1 residue before the CDR3 boundary, so the rest is inferred from the germline J gene. This chain connects TRBV26 to TRBJ1-3; weak D call: TRBD1 (6 bases). V lost 0 bases, J lost 2 bases, and 11 bases lay in between. From germline, CDR1 is KGHPV and CDR2 FQNQEV (reference sequence). The CDR3 has 16 amino acids. The part of the CDR3 DNA that was read is TGTGCCAGCAGTCTGTCGCAGGGGATGACTGGAAATACGCTCTAT. As protein: CASSLSQGMTGNTLY. The CDR3 in full is CASSLSQGMTGNTLYF.

This clone was seen only once. Gene names refer to mouse genes. The CDR3 extends 1 residue past the end of the read, so its final part is completed from the germline J gene. The J gene is TRBJ2-4, the V gene TRBV14, with 12 bases identical to TRBD2. Germline lookup yields CDR1 SGHDT and CDR2 FRDEAV. The length of the CDR3 is 14 residues. The V segment lost 4 bases and the J segment 6 bases; nucleotides outside the gene matches: 3. Here the CDR3 reads CASSDWGGANTLYF. Partial CDR3 DNA: TGTGCCAGCAGTGACTGGGGGGGCGCGAACACCTTGTAC.

The sample holds a few counts of this clone. Gene names refer to mouse genes. Coverage ceases 1 residue before the CDR3 finishes, and the germline J gene fills in the end. The rearrangement joins TRBV14 to TRBJ2-5; tentatively, D is TRBD1 (5 bases). Trimming cost V 2 bases and J 4 bases, with 8 bases left between them. The CDR3 loop spans 13 amino acids. Germline CDR1 and CDR2: SGHDT and FRDEAV. The sequenced CDR3 bases are TGTGCCAGCAGTTTAGACAGAAAAGACACCCAGTAC. Translating gives CASSLDRKDTQY. The complete CDR3 sequence is CASSLDRKDTQYF.

By sample fraction, this clone is medium-sized. Gene names are mouse gene names. The CDR3 is cut off 1 residue early in the read; its end comes from the germline J gene. The chain employs TRBV16 and TRBJ2-7; 11 bases are a match to TRBD2. The CDR3 length is 14 residues. Germline loops: CDR1 SGHSA, CDR2 FRNQAP. Losses at the gene ends were 1 base for V and 7 bases for J; bases not matched to a gene: 3. CDR3 amino acids: CASSLGLGGMEQYF. The CDR3 bases that were read are TGTGCAAGCAGCTTAGGACTGGGGGGGATGGAACAGTAC.

About this clone itself: The genes and germline here are from mouse. The sequence runs out 1 residue before the end of the CDR3; the remainder is reconstructed from the germline J gene. The chain links TRBV14 to TRBJ2-4; D not resolved. Germline V lookup: CDR1 SGHDT, CDR2 FRDEAV. Trimming left V 0 bases short and J 0 bases short, with 5 bases between. The CDR3 covers 14 residues. The CDR3 DNA, read in part, is TGTGCCAGCAGTTTCTGGGGTAGTCAAAACACCTTGTAC. It translates to CASSFWGSQNTLY. The entire CDR3 protein reads CASSFWGSQNTLYF.

Comments on this clone: The genes and germline here are from mouse. The read gets to within 1 residue of the CDR3 end, and the germline J gene fills in the rest. This chain uses TRBV15 with TRBJ2-4; 8 nucleotides line up with TRBD2. CDR1 and CDR2 (germline): SGHND, FRSKSL. V trimming: 3 bases; J trimming: 5 bases; junction bases outside the gene matches: 1. This CDR3 contains 13 residues. The DNA read from the CDR3 is TGTGCCAGCAGTTTTGGGGGGGGAAACACCTTGTAC. Its protein product is CASSFGGGNTLY. The whole CDR3 reads CASSFGGGNTLYF.

With respect to this clone: Germline and genes here are mouse. The read terminates 1 residue ahead of where the CDR3 ends, so the germline J gene completes it. The chain employs TRBV3 and TRBJ2-3, with a possible D match to TRBD1 (5 bases). The CDR3 has 14 amino acids. The V gene lost 5 bases and the J gene lost 1 base, with 10 bases spanning the gap. Germline CDR1 and CDR2: SNHLY and FYNGKV (reference sequence). Here the CDR3 reads CASSRGVGAETLYF. The CDR3 bases that were read are TGTGCCAGCAGCCGAGGGGTTGGTGCAGAAACGCTGTAT.

A remark on this clone: Genes and germline come from the mouse. The covered CDR3 bases are TGTGCCAGCAGTTTTCTGGGGGGGCGCAGGCAAGACACCCAGTAC. It codes for CASSFLGGRRQDTQY. The whole CDR3 reads CASSFLGGRRQDTQYF. The rearrangement links TRBV15 to TRBJ2-5; 10 nucleotides match TRBD2. The sequence runs out 1 residue before the end of the CDR3; the remainder is reconstructed from the germline J gene. The CDR3 spans 16 residues. Germline CDR1 reads SGHND; CDR2 reads FRSKSL. V lost 3 bases and J lost 3; bases outside the gene matches: 6.

Comment on this clone: Mouse gene names apply. The sequence runs out 1 residue before the end of the CDR3; the remainder is reconstructed from the germline J gene. This chain uses TRBV17 with TRBJ2-5; no reliable D call. Trimming removed 4 bases from V and 2 bases from J, with 10 bases in between. Germline CDR1 is MNHDT and CDR2 is YYDKIL. CDR3 length: 14 residues. The CDR3 here is CASSKRGLQDTQYF. The covered CDR3 bases are TGTGCTAGCAGTAAGCGGGGTCTCCAAGACACCCAGTAC.

This clone was recorded a few times. Mouse gene names and germline throughout. Other DNA sequences in the sample encode the same CDR3. The sequenced CDR3 bases are TGTGCCAGCAGTCTGCAGTATGAACAGTAC. Encoded protein: CASSLQYEQY. Given in full, the CDR3 is CASSLQYEQYF. The chain recombines TRBV26 with TRBJ2-7, with D unresolved. The read ends 1 residue early relative to the CDR3; the germline J gene fills the gap. The CDR3 runs 11 residues. Germline assignment: CDR1 KGHPV and CDR2 FQNQEV (reference sequence). Trimming removed 2 bases from V and 4 bases from J, with 3 bases in between. The complete variable domain, with remaining parts taken from reference TRBV26 and TRBJ2-7, reads NSKVIQTPRYLVKGQGQKAKMRCIPEKGHPVVFWYQQNKNNEFKFLINFQNQEVLQQIDMTEKRFSAECPSNSPCSLEIQSSEAGDSALYLCASSLQYEQYFGPGTRLTVL.

This clone was picked up a small number of times. The gene names given are mouse names. The read terminates 1 residue ahead of where the CDR3 ends, so the germline J gene completes it. Other DNA sequences in this specimen translate into the identical CDR3. The chain joins TRBV26 to TRBJ1-3; no clear D. V was trimmed by 2 bases and J by 0 bases, leaving 5 bases between them. This CDR3 comprises 14 residues. CDR1 and CDR2 from the germline V gene are KGHPV and FQNQEV (reference sequence). The CDR3: CASSLTVSGNTLYF. CDR3 bases read: TGTGCCAGCAGTCTGACGGTTTCTGGAAATACGCTCTAT.

Remarks on this clone: Gene names are mouse gene names. The missing CDR3 end, 1 residue past where the read stops, is filled in from the germline J gene. The chain joins TRBV31 to TRBJ2-5; 13 bases map to TRBD2. CDR3 size: 16 residues. The germline gives CDR1 GKSSPN, CDR2 SITVG. With 0 bases clipped from V and 6 bases from J, the junction kept 6 bases outside the gene matches. The CDR3 loop reads CAWSLVDWGGADTQYF. CDR3 DNA, as far as it was read: TGTGCCTGGAGTCTAGTGGACTGGGGGGGCGCGGACACCCAGTAC.

This clone has just a few counts. Mouse gene names and germline throughout. CDR3 DNA, as far as it was read: TGTGCCAGCAGCTTAGTAAGAAACCAGGCTCCGCTT. This codes for CASSLVRNQAPL. The entire CDR3 protein reads CASSLVRNQAPLF. This chain joins TRBV3 and TRBJ1-5; D not certain. The read finishes 1 residue shy of the CDR3 end, and the germline J gene is used to complete it. V was pared by 1 base and J by 4 bases, with 5 bases between. The length of the CDR3 is 13 residues. Germline V gives CDR1 SNHLY, CDR2 FYNGKV (reference sequence).

Turning to this clone: The gene names given are mouse names. The CDR3 bases that were read are TGTGCCAGCAGTCCGGGAAACACAGAAGTCTTC. Encoded protein: CASSPGNTEVF. The CDR3 in its entirety is CASSPGNTEVFF. This chain uses TRBV26 with TRBJ1-1, with D unclear. Coverage ceases 1 residue before the CDR3 finishes, and the germline J gene fills in the end. The CDR3 loop spans 12 amino acids. Germline V gene lookup returns CDR1 KGHPV and CDR2 FQNQEV (reference sequence). V was cut by 4 bases and J by 1 base, with 4 bases left in between. Supplemented by reference TRBV26 and TRBJ1-1, the full variable domain reads NSKVIQTPRYLVKGQGQKAKMRCIPEKGHPVVFWYQQNKNNEFKFLINFQNQEVLQQIDMTEKRFSAECPSNSPCSLEIQSSEAGDSALYLCASSPGNTEVFFGKGTRLTVV.

About this clone itself: The germline and genes are mouse ones. The read stops 1 residue short of the end of the CDR3; the missing end is completed from the germline J gene. The chain carries TRBV15 and TRBJ2-3; unclear D gene. Germline CDR1 is SGHND and CDR2 is FRSKSL. Trimming left V 2 bases short and J 1 base short, with 4 bases between. This CDR3 has 13 amino acids. The CDR3 bases that were read are TGTGCCAGCAGTTTAACGGGTGCAGAAACGCTGTAT. Translating it yields CASSLTGAETLY. The whole CDR3 region reads CASSLTGAETLYF. The complete variable domain, with remaining parts taken from reference TRBV15 and TRBJ2-3, reads DAGVTQTPRHEVAEKGQTIILKCEPVSGHNDLFWYRQTKIQGLELLSYFRSKSLMEDGGAFKDRFKAEMLNSSFSTLKIQPTEPKDSAVYLCASSLTGAETLYFGSGTRLTVL.

Regarding this clone: Gene labels here are mouse ones. The read terminates 1 residue before the CDR3 end, so the remaining end is supplied by the germline J gene. This chain links TRBV15 with TRBJ2-1; 11 nucleotides agree with TRBD2. This CDR3 is 15 amino acids long. CDR1 and CDR2 from the germline V gene are SGHND and FRSKSL. The V segment lost 4 bases and the J segment 7 bases; nucleotides outside the gene matches: 6. The CDR3 loop reads CASSSPGLGVAEQFF. CDR3 DNA (partial): TGTGCCAGCAGTTCCCCGGGACTGGGGGTGGCTGAGCAGTTC. Full variable domain (missing parts from reference TRBV15 and TRBJ2-1): DAGVTQTPRHEVAEKGQTIILKCEPVSGHNDLFWYRQTKIQGLELLSYFRSKSLMEDGGAFKDRFKAEMLNSSFSTLKIQPTEPKDSAVYLCASSSPGLGVAEQFFGPGTRLTVL.

For this clone: All gene names here are mouse names. The read comes to an end 1 residue before the CDR3 does, leaving the germline J gene to fill in the end. This chain connects TRBV16 to TRBJ2-4; D is ambiguous. Deletions cut 2 bases from V and 0 bases from J, with 3 bases between. Germline V gives CDR1 SGHSA, CDR2 FRNQAP. The CDR3 extends over 13 amino acids. The covered CDR3 bases are TGTGCAAGCAGCTTACACAGTCAAAACACCTTGTAC. Amino acid sequence: CASSLHSQNTLY. In full, the CDR3 is CASSLHSQNTLYF.

In the case of this clone: These gene names are mouse names. The read falls 1 residue short of the CDR3 end, and the missing part is taken from the germline J gene. The chain carries TRBV13-2 and TRBJ2-3, with a possible D match to TRBD2 (7 bases). This CDR3 contains 16 residues. Trimming took off 0 bases at V and 0 bases at J, with 11 bases between the two ends. Germline assignment: CDR1 NNHNN and CDR2 SYGAGS (reference sequence). The part of the CDR3 DNA that was read is TGTGCCAGCGGTGATGCATGGGGGGCTAGTGCAGAAACGCTGTAT. Translating gives CASGDAWGASAETLY. In full, the CDR3 reads CASGDAWGASAETLYF.